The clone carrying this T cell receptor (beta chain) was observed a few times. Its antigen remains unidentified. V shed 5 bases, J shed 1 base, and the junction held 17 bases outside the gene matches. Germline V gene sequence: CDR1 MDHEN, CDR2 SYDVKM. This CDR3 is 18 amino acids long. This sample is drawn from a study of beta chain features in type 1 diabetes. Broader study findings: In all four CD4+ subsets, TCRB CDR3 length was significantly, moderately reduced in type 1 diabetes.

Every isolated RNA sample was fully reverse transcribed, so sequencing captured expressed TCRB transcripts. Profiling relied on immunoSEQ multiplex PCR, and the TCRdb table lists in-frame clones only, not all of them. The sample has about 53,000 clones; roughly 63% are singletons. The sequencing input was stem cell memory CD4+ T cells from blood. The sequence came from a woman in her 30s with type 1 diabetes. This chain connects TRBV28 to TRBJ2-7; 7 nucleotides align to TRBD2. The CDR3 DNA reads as TGTGCCAGCAGTGCCCCCCTGGGGAGGGCCGCTAATTCCTACGAGCAGTACTTC. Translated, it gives CASSAPLGRAANSYEQYF.